This TCR beta chain was captured in a study of T-cell memory formation after mild COVID-19. General observations from the study: Among CD4+ contracting clones, most were CM and EM, and CD8+ ones EMRA. Among clones peaking at day 37 in the second wave, SARS-CoV-2 specificity remained unconfirmed. Pre-infection memory contained some responding clones, which suggested that cross-reactive memory had joined.

Notes on this clonotype: The antigen remains unidentified.

5'RACE primed at constant segments yielded TCR alpha and TCR beta cDNA libraries bearing sample barcodes and UMIs. TCRdb fed the 5' RACE reads into MiXCR, producing one record per CDR3 protein. The sample carries fewer than 250,000 distinct CDR3 sequences, roughly 30% recorded once. The sample taken for sequencing was PBMCs or a T cell subset sorted from them (not recorded which). The TCR sequence derives from an adult woman who had mild COVID-19 (a few samples of this study predate the infection). Cell type and time point are not known.

CDR3 in amino acids: CASSQKDGYEQYF. The CDR3 DNA reads as TGCGCCAGCAGCCAAAAGGACGGATACGAGCAGTACTTC. The gene calls are TRBV4-1 and TRBJ2-7, with no clear D. This CDR3 has 13 amino acids. Trimming shortened V by 2 bases and J by 4 bases, and 9 bases separated the two germline ends. Germline V gives CDR1 MGHRA, CDR2 YSYEKL.